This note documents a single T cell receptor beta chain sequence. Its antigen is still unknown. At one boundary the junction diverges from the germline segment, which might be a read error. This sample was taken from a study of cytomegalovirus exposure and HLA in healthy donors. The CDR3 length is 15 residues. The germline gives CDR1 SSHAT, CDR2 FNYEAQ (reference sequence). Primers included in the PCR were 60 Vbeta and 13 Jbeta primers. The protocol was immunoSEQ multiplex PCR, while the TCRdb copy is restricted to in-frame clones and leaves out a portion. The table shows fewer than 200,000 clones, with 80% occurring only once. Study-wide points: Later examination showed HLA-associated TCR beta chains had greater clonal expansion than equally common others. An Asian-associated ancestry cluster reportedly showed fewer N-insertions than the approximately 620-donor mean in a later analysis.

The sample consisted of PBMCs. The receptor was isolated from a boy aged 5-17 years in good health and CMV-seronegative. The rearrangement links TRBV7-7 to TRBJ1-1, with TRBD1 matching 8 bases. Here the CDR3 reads CASSPIRTGSGEAFF. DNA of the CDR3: TGTGCTAGCAGCCCTATCAGGACAGGGAGTGGTGAAGCTTTCTTT.